This T cell receptor beta chain was observed in a study of shared clonotypes between healthy human individuals. For the study at large: CD4 naive cells filled three plates per donor, CD4 memory three, CD8 naive two and CD8 memory one. Study-level results: Naive subsets generally exceeded memory subsets in estimated richness.

TCRdb's table, derived via immunoSEQ multiplex PCR, lists solely in-frame clones and lacks some. Here the sample spans millions of clones, 85% to 95% being singletons. The germline CDR1 and CDR2 sequences are SQVTM and ANQGSEA. The V and J ends lost 4 bases and 5 bases respectively, with 5 bases between them. The CDR3 runs to 10 residues. Points on this clone: Its antigen is currently unknown. The sample contains more than one DNA sequence encoding this CDR3.

Sequences were obtained from naive CD4+ T cells sorted from blood. Subset of the sample: CD45RA+ positively selected. The origin of this receptor is a man aged 18 to 29 in good health. The rearrangement joins TRBV29-1 to TRBJ1-1, with unresolved D. The CDR3: CSVVGTEAFF. As DNA, the CDR3 is TGCAGCGTTGTGGGAACTGAAGCTTTCTTT.